The source of this T cell receptor beta chain is a study of cytomegalovirus exposure and HLA in healthy donors. The PCR used 60 Vbeta and 13 Jbeta primers. TCRdb's table, derived via immunoSEQ multiplex PCR, lists solely in-frame clones and lacks some. The table lists 140,000 or so clones, 65% to 85% of them singletons. CDR3 length: 14 amino acids. Per germline, CDR1 MNHEY and CDR2 SMNVEV (reference sequence). V shed 3 bases, J shed 6 bases, and the junction held 2 bases outside the gene matches. The chain is built from TRBV27 and TRBJ1-6; 7 bases map to TRBD1. This TCR was sampled from a male donor in good health and CMV-seronegative. What was sequenced was PBMCs. CDR3 amino acids: CASSFEGANSPLHF. The CDR3 coding sequence is TGTGCCAGCAGTTTTGAGGGGGCTAATTCACCCCTCCACTTT.